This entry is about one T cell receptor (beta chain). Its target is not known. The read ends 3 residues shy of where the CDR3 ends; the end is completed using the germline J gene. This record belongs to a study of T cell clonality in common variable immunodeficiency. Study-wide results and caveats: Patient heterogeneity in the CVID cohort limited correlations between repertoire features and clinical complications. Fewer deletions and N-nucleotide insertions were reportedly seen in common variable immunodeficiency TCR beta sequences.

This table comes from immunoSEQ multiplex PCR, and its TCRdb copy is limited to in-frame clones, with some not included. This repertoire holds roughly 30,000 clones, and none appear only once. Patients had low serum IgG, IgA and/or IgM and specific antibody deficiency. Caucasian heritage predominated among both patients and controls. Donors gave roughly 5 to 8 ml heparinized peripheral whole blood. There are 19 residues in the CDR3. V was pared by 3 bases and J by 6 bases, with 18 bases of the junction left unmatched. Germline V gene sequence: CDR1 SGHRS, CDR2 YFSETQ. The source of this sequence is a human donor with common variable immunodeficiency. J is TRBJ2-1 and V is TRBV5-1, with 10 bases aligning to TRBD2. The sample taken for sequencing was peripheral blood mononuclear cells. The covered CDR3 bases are TGCGCCAGCAGCTCGGAGGGGGGTCCTACTTCTAGCGGGAGCAATGAG. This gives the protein CASSSEGGPTSSGSNE. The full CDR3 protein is CASSSEGGPTSSGSNEQFF.